Shown below are 20 T cell receptor beta chains from a single sample sequenced in a study of T cell changes during pregnancy in multiple sclerosis. The table came from immunoSEQ multiplex PCR; TCRdb's copy has only in-frame clones and leaves some out. The table has some 80,000 clones, around 89% seen once. The sample in question was peripheral blood, obtained in the first trimester of pregnancy. The receptors were gathered from a female donor in good health, enrolled as a control in a pregnancy study.

The rearrangement links TRBV15 to TRBJ2-1, with 7 bases aligning to TRBD2. The CDR3 contains 14 residues. J lost 0 bases, V lost 7 bases, and 3 bases had no gene match. Germline loops: CDR1 LNHNV, CDR2 YYDKDF (reference sequence). The CDR3 nucleotides are TGTGCCACCAAGCGGGGCGTCTCCTACAATGAGCAGTTCTTC. Protein sequence: CATKRGVSYNEQFF.

This clone was seen a single time. The CDR3 DNA is TGTGCCAGCAGTTGGAGGCCGGGACAGGGAGAGACCCAGTACTTC. Amino acids: CASSWRPGQGETQYF. This chain connects TRBV5-8 to TRBJ2-5; 9 bases agree with TRBD1. The ends lost 5 bases at V and 4 bases at J; junction bases unmatched: 9. This CDR3 has 15 residues. Germline V CDR1 and CDR2: SGHTS, YDEGEE.

CDR3 loop: CASSRTSGAYEQYF. CDR3 DNA sequence: TGTGCCAGCAGCCGGACTAGCGGGGCCTACGAGCAGTACTTC. This chain connects TRBV6-5 to TRBJ2-7, with 12 bases lining up with TRBD2. The V gene's germline CDR1 is MNHEY and CDR2 SVGAGI. This CDR3 is 14 amino acids long. V was pared by 6 bases and J by 2 bases, with 2 bases of the junction left unmatched.

This sequence joins TRBV12-5 and TRBJ1-2; 9 bases fit TRBD1. J gave up 2 bases and V 4 bases, and 8 bases lay outside the gene matches. CDR3 length: 16 residues. Germline V gene lookup returns CDR1 LGHNT and CDR2 FRNRAP. The CDR3 DNA follows: TGTGCTAGTGGTTCCGGACAGGGGCTCGGGAACTATGGCTACACCTTC. It yields the protein CASGSGQGLGNYGYTF.

CDR3: CASSPRTGNEQYF. The CDR3 nucleotides read TGTGCCAGCTCACCACGCACCGGGAACGAGCAGTACTTC. The chain carries TRBV18 and TRBJ2-7; weak D call: TRBD2 (5 bases). The V end was cut by 1 base, the J end by 5 bases, with 9 bases between. The CDR3 covers 13 residues. Per germline, CDR1 KGHSH and CDR2 LQKENI.

The genes are TRBV7-2 and TRBJ2-5; 11 nucleotides align to TRBD2. The CDR3 covers 14 residues. The germline V gene encodes CDR1 SGHTA and CDR2 FQGNSA. V shed 4 bases, J shed 4 bases, and the junction held 2 bases outside the gene matches. The CDR3 protein is CASSSGLAGETQYF. The CDR3 coding sequence is TGTGCCAGCAGCTCCGGACTAGCGGGAGAGACCCAGTACTTC.

This clone was found a few times. The chain carries TRBV6-1 and TRBJ2-1, with 10 bases aligning to TRBD2. The germline V gene encodes CDR1 MNHNS and CDR2 SASEGT. V lost 4 bases and J lost 0; bases outside the gene matches: 0. The CDR3 runs 15 residues. The CDR3 DNA reads as TGTGCCAGCAGTGTAGCGGGAGGCTCCTACAATGAGCAGTTCTTC. Translation gives CASSVAGGSYNEQFF.

V is TRBV6-1 and J is TRBJ2-7; D might be TRBD2 (7 bases). Germline V gene lookup returns CDR1 MNHNS and CDR2 SASEGT. V gave up 7 bases and J gave up 4 bases, with 14 bases separating them. The CDR3 spans 13 residues. CDR3 region: CASTGGRGYEQYF. The CDR3 nucleotides are TGTGCCAGCACGGGGGGCAGGGGTTACGAGCAGTACTTC.

The chain uses TRBV7-2 and TRBJ2-5; D ambiguous. CDR3 length: 15 residues. V lost 7 bases and J 4 bases, leaving 19 bases between the germline ends. Per the germline V gene, CDR1 is SGHTA and CDR2 is FQGNSA. The CDR3 spells CASTFPGQRGETQYF. The CDR3, as DNA: TGTGCCAGCACCTTCCCCGGTCAACGTGGAGAGACCCAGTACTTC.

This chain uses TRBV19 with TRBJ2-1; 10 bases align to TRBD2. This CDR3 region has 16 residues. Losses at the gene ends were 1 base for V and 8 bases for J; bases not matched to a gene: 8. CDR1 and CDR2 from the germline V gene are LNHDA and SQIVND (reference sequence). The CDR3: CASSIGQAGGHDEQFF. Here the CDR3 DNA reads TGTGCCAGTAGTATAGGTCAAGCGGGAGGGCACGATGAGCAGTTCTTC.

The chain links TRBV5-1 to TRBJ1-4, with 10 bases fitting TRBD1. V shed 4 bases, J shed 10 bases, and the junction held 16 bases outside the gene matches. This CDR3 contains 17 residues. Germline V gene lookup returns CDR1 SGHRS and CDR2 YFSETQ. CDR3 sequence: CASSSFRDRGSVGKLFF. The DNA of the CDR3 is TGCGCCAGCAGCAGTTTCCGGGACAGGGGTTCCGTAGGAAAACTGTTTTTT.

The CDR3 protein is CASSRAQGFVSSGANVLTF. In DNA, the CDR3 is TGTGCCAGCAGCAGGGCACAGGGCTTTGTGAGCTCTGGGGCCAACGTCCTGACTTTC. The rearrangement links TRBV28 to TRBJ2-6, with a tentative D call TRBD1 (6 bases). The germline gives CDR1 MDHEN, CDR2 SYDVKM. Trimming stripped 6 bases from V and 0 bases from J, with 21 bases between. This CDR3 region has 19 residues.

V and J are TRBV5-1 and TRBJ2-5; 8 bases agree with TRBD2. Per germline, CDR1 SGHRS and CDR2 YFSETQ. This CDR3 region has 18 residues. With V trimmed by 0 bases and J by 2 bases, 12 bases remained unmatched. The CDR3 nucleotides are TGCGCCAGCAGCTTGGCCGTTGGCGGGGGGACCTCACAAGAGACCCAGTACTTC. Protein product: CASSLAVGGGTSQETQYF.

The chain recombines TRBV29-1 with TRBJ1-1; the D gene is possibly TRBD1 (6 bases). With 5 bases removed from V and 2 bases from J, the gap between germline ends came to 9 bases. This CDR3 is built from 12 residues. Germline V gene sequence: CDR1 SQVTM, CDR2 ANQGSEA. Here the CDR3 DNA reads TGCAGCGTTTTACAGGGTAACACTGAAGCTTTCTTT. Protein: CSVLQGNTEAFF.

This chain links TRBV7-6 with TRBJ2-3; 14 bases match TRBD2. Unmatched junction bases numbered 2, after V lost 3 bases and J lost 0 bases. Germline V gene lookup returns CDR1 SGHVS and CDR2 FNYEAQ. The CDR3 length is 17 residues. The chain's CDR3 is CASSLGLAGASTDTQYF. The CDR3 nucleotides are TGTGCCAGCAGCTTGGGACTAGCGGGAGCTAGCACAGATACGCAGTATTTT. Together with reference TRBV7-6 and TRBJ2-3, the CDR3 gives the full variable domain: GAGVSQSPRYKVTKRGQDVALRCDPISGHVSLYWYRQALGQGPEFLTYFNYEAQQDKSGLPNDRFSAERPEGSISTLTIQRTEQRDSAMYRCASSLGLAGASTDTQYFGPGTRLTVL.

The rearrangement links TRBV4-1 to TRBJ1-6; TRBD1 matches at 10 bases. CDR3 length: 16 residues. V shed 4 bases and J 5 bases; nucleotides not matched to a gene: 5. CDR1 is MGHRA and CDR2 is YSYEKL in the germline V gene. CDR3 in amino acids: CASSLLTGGDNSPLHF. The CDR3 bases are TGCGCCAGCAGCCTCCTGACAGGGGGCGATAATTCACCCCTCCACTTT.

In DNA, the CDR3 is TGTGCCATCAGTGGCGGGGGCTACACCGGGGAGCTGTTTTTT. Encoded protein: CAISGGGYTGELFF. The J gene is TRBJ2-2, the V gene TRBV10-3; TRBD2 might be the D (7 bases). Germline V lookup: CDR1 ENHRY, CDR2 SYGVKD. The CDR3 length is 14 residues. V was pared by 4 bases and J by 3 bases, with 9 bases between.

The chain employs TRBV11-2 and TRBJ2-3; 9 bases agree with TRBD2. With V trimmed by 1 base and J by 0 bases, 11 bases remained unmatched. This CDR3 has 19 amino acids. From germline, CDR1 is SGHAT and CDR2 FQNNGV. The CDR3 sequence: CASSLGQPASGTSTDTQYF. The CDR3 DNA follows: TGTGCCAGCAGCTTAGGACAGCCGGCTAGCGGGACTAGCACAGATACGCAGTATTTT.

The chain carries TRBV18 and TRBJ1-5; D gene ambiguous. The CDR3 covers 15 residues. Trimming shortened V by 2 bases and J by 3 bases, and 11 bases separated the two germline ends. Germline values: CDR1 KGHSH, CDR2 LQKENI. Here the CDR3 DNA reads TGTGCCAGCTCACCAGTTACAGTACACAATCAGCCCCAGCATTTT. Translated, it gives CASSPVTVHNQPQHF. The full variable domain, completed using reference TRBV18 and TRBJ1-5, is NAGVMQNPRHLVRRRGQEARLRCSPMKGHSHVYWYRQLPEEGLKFMVYLQKENIIDESGMPKERFSAEFPKEGPSILRIQQVVRGDSAAYFCASSPVTVHNQPQHFGDGTRLSIL.

The genes are TRBV6-5 and TRBJ1-2; D gene unclear. CDR1 and CDR2 from the germline V gene are MNHEY and SVGAGI. The CDR3 covers 12 residues. Trimming took off 5 bases at V and 4 bases at J, with 8 bases between the two ends. As DNA, the CDR3 is TGTGCCAGCAGTAACACACGCTATGGCTACACCTTC. Residues: CASSNTRYGYTF.